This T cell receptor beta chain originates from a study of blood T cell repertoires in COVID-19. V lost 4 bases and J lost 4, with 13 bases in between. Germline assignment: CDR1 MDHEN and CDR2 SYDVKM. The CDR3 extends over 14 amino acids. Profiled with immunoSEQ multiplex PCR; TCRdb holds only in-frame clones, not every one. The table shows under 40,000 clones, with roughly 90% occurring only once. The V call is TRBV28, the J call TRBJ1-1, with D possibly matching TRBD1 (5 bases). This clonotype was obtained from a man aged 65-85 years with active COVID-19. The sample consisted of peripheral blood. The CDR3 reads CASSSRTGFTEAFF. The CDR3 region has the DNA TGTGCCAGCAGTTCCCGCACAGGATTCACTGAAGCTTTCTTT.